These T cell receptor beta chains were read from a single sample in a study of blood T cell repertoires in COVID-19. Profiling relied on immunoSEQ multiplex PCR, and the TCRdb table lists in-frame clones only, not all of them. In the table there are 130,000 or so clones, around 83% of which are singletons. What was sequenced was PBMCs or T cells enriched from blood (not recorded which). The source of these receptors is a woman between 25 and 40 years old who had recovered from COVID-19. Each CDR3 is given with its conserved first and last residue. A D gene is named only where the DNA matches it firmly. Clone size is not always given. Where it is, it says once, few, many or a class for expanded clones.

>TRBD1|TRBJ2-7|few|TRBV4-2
TGTGCCAGCAGCCATGACAGGGGTGGCTACGAGCAGTACTTC
CASSHDRGGYEQYF
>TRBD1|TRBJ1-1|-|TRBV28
TGTGCCGGGGTCGGACAGGGGGCGGGGGACACTGAAGCTTTCTTT
CAGVGQGAGDTEAFF
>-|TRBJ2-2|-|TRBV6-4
TGTGCCAGCAGTGCTATTGGGACTACCGGGGAGCTGTTTTTT
CASSAIGTTGELFF
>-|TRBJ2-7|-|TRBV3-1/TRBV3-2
TGTGCCAGCAGCCTCGGGATCTACGAGCAGTACTTC
CASSLGIYEQYF
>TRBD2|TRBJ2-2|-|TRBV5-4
TGTGCCAGCAGCTTGCCGGGCGGGAGTGGCGGGGAGCTGTTTTTT
CASSLPGGSGGELFF
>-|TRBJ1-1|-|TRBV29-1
TGCAGCGTTCGGACAGATTTGAACACTGAAGCTTTCTTT
CSVRTDLNTEAFF
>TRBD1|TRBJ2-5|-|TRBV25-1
TGTGCCAGCAGTGACCGGACAGGGAGGTCCGGAGAGACCCAGTACTTC
CASSDRTGRSGETQYF
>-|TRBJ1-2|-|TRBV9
TGTGCCAGCAGCGAGGGGTTTACAACCTATGGCTACACCTTC
CASSEGFTTYGYTF
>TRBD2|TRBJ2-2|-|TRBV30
TGTGCCTGGAGTGTACGGCCGGGACTAGGGGTCGGGGAGCTGTTTTTT
CAWSVRPGLGVGELFF
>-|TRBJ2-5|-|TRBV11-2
TGTGCCAGCAGCTTAGTTTCGTTCCAAGAGACCCAGTACTTC
CASSLVSFQETQYF
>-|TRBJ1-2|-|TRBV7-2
TGTGCCACCTCGGGGGGGGGCTTGTCTTACTATGGCTACACCTTC
CATSGGGLSYYGYTF
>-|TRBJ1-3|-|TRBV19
TGTGCCAGTAGCCGTGGGGGCCCTGGAAACACCATATATTTT
CASSRGGPGNTIYF
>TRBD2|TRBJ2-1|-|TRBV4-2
TGTGCCAGCAGCCAAGATGGAACGGGAGGGCCTAATGAGCAGTTCTTC
CASSQDGTGGPNEQFF
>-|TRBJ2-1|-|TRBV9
TGTGCCAGCAGCGGACAGCTTTACAATGAGCAGTTCTTC
CASSGQLYNEQFF
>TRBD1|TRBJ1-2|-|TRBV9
TGTGCCAGCAGCGGCAACAGGGGGCTGGGCGGCTACACCTTC
CASSGNRGLGGYTF
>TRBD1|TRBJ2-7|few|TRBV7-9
TGTGCCAGCAGCTTACCAACAGGGGTAGTGTACGAGCAGTACTTC
CASSLPTGVVYEQYF
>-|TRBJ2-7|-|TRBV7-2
TGTGCCAGCAGGGCCGGCCTCGGGATAGAGGAGCAGTACTTC
CASRAGLGIEEQYF
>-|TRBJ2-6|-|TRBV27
TGTGCCAGCAGTTTATGGGGGGTCTCTGGGGCCAACGTCCTGACTTTC
CASSLWGVSGANVLTF